The 16 T cell receptor beta chains listed next were all sequenced from one sample in a study of OX40 agonist ivuxolimab in advanced cancers. The method was immunoSEQ multiplex PCR; TCRdb's version includes in-frame clones alone and lacks a portion of them. In the table there are roughly 80,000 clones, 70% to 90% of which are singletons. Here the sequenced sample was CD4+ or CD8+ T cells sorted from blood, taken in a trial of the OX40 agonist ivuxolimab. These receptors originate from an adult with an advanced solid tumor such as melanoma, head and neck, liver or kidney cancer.

The chain carries TRBV6-6 and TRBJ1-2; maybe TRBD1 (5 bases). The germline V and J ends were trimmed by 6 bases and 6 bases, with 17 bases remaining between them. Germline V gene data show CDR1 as MNHNY and CDR2 as SVGAGI (reference sequence). The CDR3 runs to 14 residues. This chain's CDR3 is CASRPQGAHDGYTF. CDR3 nucleotides: TGTGCCAGCAGACCCCAGGGCGCTCACGATGGCTACACCTTC.

The genes are TRBV7-2 and TRBJ2-7; a weak D match, TRBD1 (6 bases). The germline V and J ends were trimmed by 5 bases and 7 bases, with 21 bases remaining between them. This CDR3 spans 15 amino acids. The germline gives CDR1 SGHTA, CDR2 FQGNSA. The CDR3 protein is CASSLQGPPLGEQYF. CDR3 in DNA: TGTGCCAGCAGCCTACAGGGCCCCCCGTTGGGAGAGCAGTACTTC.

The DNA of the CDR3 is TGTGCCTGGAGTGCCGACTACGAGCAGTACTTC. Protein sequence: CAWSADYEQYF. The chain employs TRBV30 and TRBJ2-7; the D is unclear. V was clipped by 1 base and J by 3 bases, with 4 bases between them. The germline V gene encodes CDR1 GTSNPN and CDR2 SVGIG (reference sequence). This CDR3 comprises 11 residues.

A few counts support this clone. The chain joins TRBV10-3 to TRBJ2-7, with D unresolved. Germline CDR1 ENHRY, CDR2 SYGVKD. The V end was cut by 3 bases, the J end by 3 bases, with 21 bases between. The CDR3 extends over 17 amino acids. The CDR3 loop reads CAISEISESSFRYEQYF. DNA for the CDR3: TGTGCCATCAGTGAAATCTCTGAGTCTTCATTTCGCTACGAGCAGTACTTC.

The chain uses TRBV7-2 and TRBJ1-2, with 8 bases fitting TRBD1. Germline V gene lookup returns CDR1 SGHTA and CDR2 FQGNSA. The CDR3 extends over 12 amino acids. Trimming took 10 bases from V and 4 from J; bases not matched to a gene: 5. The CDR3 spells CATGQGAYGYTF. The CDR3 nucleotides are TGTGCCACCGGACAGGGAGCCTATGGCTACACCTTC.

The chain recombines TRBV9 with TRBJ1-6, with 9 bases fitting TRBD1. Losses at the gene ends were 0 bases for V and 10 bases for J; bases not matched to a gene: 5. The CDR3 is 15 residues long. Germline CDR1 and CDR2: SGDLS and YYNGEE. The CDR3 DNA reads as TGTGCCAGCAGCGTAGCTGACAGGGGGATATCACCCCTCCACTTT. It codes for CASSVADRGISPLHF. Full variable domain (remainder filled in from reference TRBV9 and TRBJ1-6): DSGVTQTPKHLITATGQRVTLRCSPRSGDLSVYWYQQSLDQGLQFLIQYYNGEERAKGNILERFSAQQFPDLHSELNLSSLELGDSALYFCASSVADRGISPLHFGNGTRLTVT.

The genes are TRBV7-9 and TRBJ1-3, with 8 bases aligning to TRBD1. This CDR3 region has 15 residues. The germline V gene has CDR1 SEHNR and CDR2 FQNEAQ (reference sequence). J was trimmed by 4 bases and V by 7 bases; bases with no gene match: 9. CDR3 bases: TGTGCCAGCACCCCCCAGGGACAGGTCGGAAACACCATATATTTT. Translating it yields CASTPQGQVGNTIYF.

The chain combines TRBV5-5 with TRBJ2-1, with 11 bases aligning to TRBD2. This CDR3 region has 16 residues. After removal of 4 bases from V and 7 bases from J, the junction contained 10 bases not matched to a gene. Germline V lookup: CDR1 SGHKS, CDR2 YYEKEE (reference sequence). The DNA for the CDR3 is TGTGCCAGCAGCGGGCTAGCGGGAGGTCTAGGGAATGAGCAGTTCTTC. Its translation: CASSGLAGGLGNEQFF. The full variable domain, with the rest looked up from reference TRBV5-5 and TRBJ2-1, is DAGVTQSPTHLIKTRGQQVTLRCSPISGHKSVSWYQQVLGQGPQFIFQYYEKEERGRGNFPDRFSARQFPNYSSELNVNALLLGDSALYLCASSGLAGGLGNEQFFGPGTRLTVL.

The chain joins TRBV7-9 to TRBJ1-2; maybe TRBD1 (5 bases). Germline V gene data show CDR1 as SEHNR and CDR2 as FQNEAQ (reference sequence). This CDR3 is built from 14 residues. Trimming took off 1 base at V and 8 bases at J, with 14 bases between the two ends. CDR3 nucleotide sequence: TGTGCCAGCAGCTTAGAGGGACCGCCATCAGGCTACACCTTC. It encodes CASSLEGPPSGYTF.

The chain couples TRBV5-1 to TRBJ1-1; D is ambiguous. CDR3 length: 14 amino acids. V was cut by 7 bases and J by 5 bases, with 18 bases left in between. Germline CDR1 reads SGHRS; CDR2 reads YFSETQ. For the CDR3, the DNA is TGCGCCAGCTCCCGACCCCTGGCGGGGACTGAAGCTTTCTTT. It specifies CASSRPLAGTEAFF. Filled out from reference TRBV5-1 and TRBJ1-1, the complete variable domain reads KAGVTQTPRYLIKTRGQQVTLSCSPISGHRSVSWYQQTPGQGLQFLFEYFSETQRNKGNFPGRFSGRQFSNSRSEMNVSTLELGDSALYLCASSRPLAGTEAFFGQGTRLTVV.

The V gene is TRBV27, the J gene TRBJ1-6, with D hard to call. This CDR3 region has 12 residues. V dropped 7 bases and J dropped 13 bases, with 14 bases sitting between them. Germline V gene data show CDR1 as MNHEY and CDR2 as SMNVEV (reference sequence). The chain's CDR3 is CASTTNQGPLHF. CDR3 nucleotides: TGTGCCAGCACTACTAACCAAGGTCCCCTCCACTTT.

The chain combines TRBV7-2 with TRBJ1-1; D is unresolved. The CDR3 is 13 amino acids. Germline values: CDR1 SGHTA, CDR2 FQGNSA. The V end lost 5 bases, the J end lost 3 bases, and 10 bases lay between the germline ends. CDR3 residues: CASSLRTYTEAFF. The DNA of the CDR3 is TGTGCCAGCAGCCTCCGGACGTACACTGAAGCTTTCTTT. The entire variable domain, with the rest obtained from reference TRBV7-2 and TRBJ1-1, is as follows: GAGVSQSPSNKVTEKGKDVELRCDPISGHTALYWYRQSLGQGLEFLIYFQGNSAPDKSGLPSDRFSAERTGGSVSTLTIQRTQQEDSAVYLCASSLRTYTEAFFGQGTRLTVV.

V and J are TRBV7-2 and TRBJ2-3; D possibly corresponds to TRBD1 (6 bases). Trimming stripped 3 bases from V and 0 bases from J, with 7 bases between. The CDR3 totals 14 residues. Germline V gives CDR1 SGHTA, CDR2 FQGNSA. CDR3 loop: CASSFDRSTDTQYF. CDR3 nucleotide sequence: TGTGCCAGCAGCTTCGACAGGAGCACAGATACGCAGTATTTT.

The chain joins TRBV19 to TRBJ2-2, with TRBD2 matching 7 bases. The V gene's germline CDR1 is LNHDA and CDR2 SQIVND (reference sequence). J lost 11 bases, V lost 5 bases, and 11 bases had no gene match. The CDR3 runs 14 residues. The CDR3 nucleotides are TGTGCCAGTAGTGGGGGGGTCCGATCATCCGAGCTGTTTTTT. It yields the protein CASSGGVRSSELFF.

V is TRBV30 and J is TRBJ2-2; perhaps TRBD2 as D (6 bases). The CDR3 has 14 amino acids. The germline gives CDR1 GTSNPN, CDR2 SVGIG (reference sequence). V gave up 2 bases and J gave up 7 bases, with 14 bases separating them. CDR3 bases: TGTGCCTGGAGTATTGGAGGGATAAGCGGGGAGCTGTTTTTT. The encoded protein is CAWSIGGISGELFF.

V gene TRBV9 combines with J gene TRBJ2-5, with 9 bases aligning to TRBD2. The CDR3 runs 15 residues. CDR1 is SGDLS and CDR2 is YYNGEE in the germline V gene. With 0 bases clipped from V and 4 bases from J, the junction kept 4 bases outside the gene matches. CDR3 DNA sequence: TGTGCCAGCAGCGTAGGGCTAGCGGGGCGAGAGACCCAGTACTTC. This encodes CASSVGLAGRETQYF.